Listed here is a single T cell receptor (beta chain). Its cognate antigen is unknown. Each CDR3 protein is one row after TCRdb ran MiXCR on the reads. The data hold 310,000 or so distinct CDR3 sequences, with around a quarter observed a single time. This entry comes from a study of T cell repertoires in cytomegalovirus infection. Study in general: Indicated by public TCR beta signatures were CMV infection and matching HLA type.

Study-wide results and caveats: The study found HLA-C-restricted CMV-specific TCR beta clonotypes dominating the ex vivo response. Identification of carriers of CMV plus the relevant HLA was achieved through cumulative public TCR beta family frequency.

The V gene end was trimmed by 7 bases and the J gene end by 3 bases; junction bases not matched to a gene: 6. From germline, CDR1 is DFQATT and CDR2 SNEGSKA (reference sequence). The CDR3 length is 15 residues. This sample comprised cultured PBMCs, obtained from culture after CMV antigen stimulation. V and J are TRBV20-1 and TRBJ2-5; 15 bases align to TRBD2. This clonotype was obtained from a human donor in good health (CMV status not recorded). Some clones in this sample may be carry-over from other donors' samples. The CDR3 nucleotides read TGCAGTGGTCGCGGACTAGCGGGAGGGGAAGAGACCCAGTACTTC. It specifies CSGRGLAGGEETQYF.